Below, 26 T cell receptor beta chains from the same sample are listed, as sequenced in a study of T-cell memory formation after mild COVID-19. MiXCR, applied by TCRdb to the 5' RACE reads, yields one record per CDR3 protein. This sample has roughly 100,000 distinct CDR3 sequences, with under 15% found just once. The sequenced sample consisted of PBMCs or a T cell subset sorted from them (not recorded which). These TCRs come from an adult woman who had mild COVID-19 (a few samples of this study predate the infection). Cell type and time point are not known.

This chain uses TRBV11-2 with TRBJ2-3; TRBD2 is a possible D gene (5 bases). Trimming removed 5 bases at V and 4 bases at J, with 19 bases between. This CDR3 contains 16 residues. CDR1 is SGHAT and CDR2 is FQNNGV in the germline V gene. The CDR3 DNA reads TGTGCCAGCAGCCGCGTCCTATTCGAGGGTTCAGATACGCAGTATTTT. Its protein is CASSRVLFEGSDTQYF.

This clonotype was detected only a few times. The chain uses TRBV7-9 and TRBJ2-2, with D hard to call. Trimming stripped 8 bases from V and 0 bases from J, with 7 bases between. CDR1 and CDR2 (germline): SEHNR, FQNEAQ (reference sequence). This CDR3 is built from 13 residues. The CDR3 protein is CASSITNTGELFF. Written as DNA, the CDR3 is TGTGCCAGCTCAATTACGAACACCGGGGAGCTGTTTTTT.

The V and J genes are TRBV6-5 and TRBJ2-1; 9 nucleotides agree with TRBD2. Germline CDR1 is MNHEY and CDR2 is SVGAGI. J was trimmed by 8 bases and V by 4 bases; bases with no gene match: 6. This CDR3 is 14 amino acids long. CDR3 loop: CASSLASGKDEQFF. The CDR3 DNA reads as TGTGCCAGCAGTTTGGCTAGCGGGAAGGATGAGCAGTTCTTC.

This clonotype came up many times. The chain links TRBV20-1 to TRBJ2-7; 7 bases match TRBD2. Germline lookup yields CDR1 DFQATT and CDR2 SNEGSKA (reference sequence). CDR3 length equals 12 residues. After removal of 6 bases from V and 4 bases from J, the junction contained 6 bases not matched to a gene. The CDR3 sequence is CSADRGGYEQYF. The CDR3 DNA reads TGCAGTGCAGATCGCGGGGGATACGAGCAGTACTTC.

This clonotype was detected a few times. The chain carries TRBV4-3 and TRBJ2-2; TRBD1 might be the D (6 bases). CDR1 is LGHNA and CDR2 is YSLEER in the germline V gene. The CDR3 has 16 residues. The V end lost 1 base, the J end lost 2 bases, and 11 bases lay between the germline ends. The CDR3, as DNA: TGCGCCAGCAGCCAAGTCCCGGACAGCAACACCGGGGAGCTGTTTTTT. It yields the protein CASSQVPDSNTGELFF.

This clonotype came up a few times. The rearrangement uses TRBV19 and TRBJ1-1; D not certain. V was cut by 3 bases and J by 1 base, with 6 bases left in between. The CDR3 spans 13 residues. CDR1 and CDR2 (germline): LNHDA, SQIVND (reference sequence). CDR3 in DNA: TGTGCCAGTAGTATGTGGTCGAACACTGAAGCTTTCTTT. It yields the protein CASSMWSNTEAFF.

The chain combines TRBV12-3 or TRBV12-4 with TRBJ2-7, with 7 bases lining up with TRBD2. Germline trimming cut 2 bases from V and 6 bases from J; bases unmatched to any gene: 10. This CDR3 has 15 residues. This chain's CDR3 is CASSLFGAGEAEQYF. The CDR3 region has the DNA TGTGCCAGCAGTTTATTCGGGGCGGGGGAAGCCGAGCAGTACTTC.

In nucleotides, the CDR3 is TGTGCCACCGGACTTGGGTGGAACAATCAGCCCCAGCATTTT. It specifies CATGLGWNNQPQHF. This chain uses TRBV15 with TRBJ1-5; no reliable D call. V lost 8 bases, J lost 3 bases, and 14 bases lay in between. Germline CDR1 LNHNV, CDR2 YYDKDF (reference sequence). The CDR3 has 14 amino acids.

V and J are TRBV29-1 and TRBJ2-3, with 11 bases lining up with TRBD1. The J segment lost 3 bases and the V segment lost 3 bases, leaving 2 bases of the junction unmatched. The CDR3 length is 14 residues. CDR1 SQVTM and CDR2 ANQGSEA come from the germline V gene. CDR3 sequence: CSVEGDRGTDTQYF. The CDR3 coding sequence is TGCAGCGTTGAGGGGGACAGGGGGACAGATACGCAGTATTTT.

This clonotype has a handful of counts. The gene calls are TRBV24-1 and TRBJ2-2, with TRBD1 matching over 7 bases. Per germline, CDR1 KGHDR and CDR2 SFDVKD. With V trimmed by 8 bases and J by 6 bases, 8 bases remained unmatched. The CDR3 consists of 14 residues. The CDR3 sequence: CATTPGQDSGELFF. DNA of the CDR3: TGTGCCACCACGCCAGGACAGGATTCCGGGGAGCTGTTTTTT.

This clonotype has a count of ten or more. The rearrangement uses TRBV20-1 and TRBJ2-7; tentative D call: TRBD2 (5 bases). Trimming removed 3 bases from V and 2 bases from J, with 23 bases in between. This CDR3 comprises 17 residues. Germline CDR1 and CDR2: DFQATT and SNEGSKA (reference sequence). This chain's CDR3 is CSASLPPRNRRAYEQYF. The CDR3 DNA is TGCAGTGCTAGCCTTCCCCCTCGGAATAGGCGGGCCTACGAGCAGTACTTC.

The rearrangement links TRBV5-1 to TRBJ2-1; TRBD2 aligns across 7 bases. The CDR3 runs to 14 residues. Germline CDR1 SGHRS, CDR2 YFSETQ. V shed 6 bases and J 2 bases; nucleotides not matched to a gene: 5. CDR3 sequence (DNA): TGCGCCAGCATTGCGAGCGGGGCCTACAATGAGCAGTTCTTC. Translated, it gives CASIASGAYNEQFF.

This clonotype has only a few counts. The chain links TRBV7-6 to TRBJ2-7; D tentatively fits TRBD1 or TRBD2 (5 bases each). In germline, CDR1 is SGHVS, CDR2 FNYEAQ. The CDR3 length is 14 residues. Trimming cost V 5 bases and J 5 bases, with 16 bases left between them. DNA of the CDR3: TGTGCCAGCAGCCTCGATAGACTACAGGACGAGCAGTACTTC. As protein: CASSLDRLQDEQYF.

The V call is TRBV5-4, the J call TRBJ1-2; D possibly corresponds to TRBD1 (5 bases). The CDR3 loop spans 12 amino acids. From germline, CDR1 is SGHNT and CDR2 YYREEE (reference sequence). The V gene lost 3 bases and the J gene lost 8 bases, with 11 bases spanning the gap. CDR3 sequence (DNA): TGTGCCAGCAGCTCGGGACTCGGAGGCTACACCTTC. Protein sequence: CASSSGLGGYTF.

The chain recombines TRBV12-3 or TRBV12-4 with TRBJ2-5, with TRBD2 matching over 9 bases. CDR3 size: 13 residues. The J segment lost 5 bases and the V segment lost 6 bases, leaving 4 bases of the junction unmatched. The CDR3: CASSLSGGETQYF. Here the CDR3 DNA reads TGTGCCAGCAGCCTTAGCGGGGGCGAGACCCAGTACTTC.

The chain is built from TRBV18 and TRBJ1-6; no firm D call. V lost 4 bases and J 11 bases, leaving 9 bases between the germline ends. Looked up from germline, CDR1 is KGHSH and CDR2 is LQKENI. This CDR3 contains 12 residues. Here the CDR3 reads CASSLLVAPLHF. The CDR3 DNA reads as TGTGCCAGCTCACTCCTGGTCGCACCCCTCCACTTT.

This clonotype was picked up a small number of times. The chain has TRBV6-5 and TRBJ2-2, with 9 bases that match TRBD1. Per germline, CDR1 MNHEY and CDR2 SVGAGI. The CDR3 sequence is 16 residues long. V dropped 5 bases and J dropped 5; count of bases not matched to a gene: 9. CDR3 nucleotides: TGTGCCAGCAGTCCCGGGACAGGGATTGTAACCGGGGAGCTGTTTTTT. Its protein product is CASSPGTGIVTGELFF.

CDR3 nucleotides: TGCGCCAGCAGCTGGGGGGGGACAGTCACAGATACGCAGTATTTT. This codes for CASSWGGTVTDTQYF. The chain is built from TRBV4-1 and TRBJ2-3; D tentatively reads TRBD1 or TRBD2 (7 bases each). Between the trimmed V and J ends, which lost 5 bases and 2 bases, there was a span of 14 bases. CDR3 length: 15 residues. Germline CDR1 is MGHRA and CDR2 is YSYEKL.

In its sample, this clonotype was seen a few times. The V gene is TRBV6-6, the J gene TRBJ2-5; 9 bases line up with TRBD2. V dropped 0 bases and J dropped 5; count of bases not matched to a gene: 10. This CDR3 contains 17 residues. Per the germline V gene, CDR1 is MNHNY and CDR2 is SVGAGI (reference sequence). CDR3 residues: CASSYSISVAGDETQYF. CDR3 coding DNA: TGTGCCAGCAGTTACTCGATTAGTGTAGCGGGGGACGAGACCCAGTACTTC.

The chain joins TRBV12-3 or TRBV12-4 to TRBJ1-2, with 9 nucleotides matching TRBD1. The CDR3 is 16 amino acids. Trimming at V came to 6 bases and at J to 2 bases, leaving 10 bases not matched to a gene. This chain's CDR3 is CASSNPYRGLNYGYTF. The CDR3 DNA follows: TGTGCCAGCAGCAACCCATACAGGGGGCTGAACTATGGCTACACCTTC.

This clonotype came up a few times. V usage is TRBV6-5 and J usage is TRBJ2-1; 14 bases line up with TRBD2. The germline gives CDR1 MNHEY, CDR2 SVGAGI. Trimming removed 6 bases from V and 4 bases from J; junction bases left unmatched: 5. The CDR3 has 16 amino acids. CDR3 loop: CASSRTSGRTYNEQFF. DNA of the CDR3: TGTGCCAGCAGCAGGACTAGCGGGAGGACATACAATGAGCAGTTCTTC.

This clonotype was detected only a few times. This chain uses TRBV6-2 or TRBV6-3 with TRBJ2-7; D could derive from TRBD1 or TRBD2 (6 bases each). CDR3 size: 14 residues. V lost 7 bases and J 1 base, leaving 14 bases between the germline ends. Germline V gene data show CDR1 as MNHEY and CDR2 as SVGEGT. The CDR3 protein is CASMGGDTSYEQYF. The CDR3 nucleotides are TGTGCCAGCATGGGGGGCGACACTTCCTACGAGCAGTACTTC.

V gene TRBV7-9 combines with J gene TRBJ2-2, with D maybe TRBD1 (5 bases). The CDR3 contains 15 residues. Germline CDR1 reads SEHNR; CDR2 reads FQNEAQ (reference sequence). V was shortened by 1 base and J by 4 bases, with 10 bases between the two germline ends. As DNA, the CDR3 is TGTGCCAGCAGCTTAGGGCAGGGCCCCACCGGGGAGCTGTTTTTT. Translation gives CASSLGQGPTGELFF.

This clonotype occurred many times. The chain combines TRBV5-5 with TRBJ1-1, with D perhaps TRBD1 (6 bases). Germline CDR1 reads SGHKS; CDR2 reads YYEKEE (reference sequence). This CDR3 contains 12 residues. Trimming took 4 bases from V and 4 from J, leaving 8 bases between them. DNA for the CDR3: TGTGCCAGCAGCGCACAGGGCACTGAAGCTTTCTTT. It yields the protein CASSAQGTEAFF.

This clonotype was seen a few times. The V gene is TRBV20-1, the J gene TRBJ2-1, with 8 bases that match TRBD2. V was pared by 3 bases and J by 6 bases, with 4 bases of the junction left unmatched. This CDR3 spans 13 amino acids. Germline CDR1 is DFQATT and CDR2 is SNEGSKA (reference sequence). For the CDR3, the DNA is TGCAGTGCTAGGGCTAGCGGGTCCAATGAGCAGTTCTTC. Translated, it gives CSARASGSNEQFF.

This clonotype was picked up many times. The rearrangement uses TRBV20-1 and TRBJ2-3; D is unclear. V gave up 0 bases and J gave up 4 bases, with 11 bases separating them. This CDR3 comprises 14 residues. Germline lookup yields CDR1 DFQATT and CDR2 SNEGSKA (reference sequence). The CDR3: CSARDLVIPDTQYF. The CDR3 DNA is TGCAGTGCTAGAGATCTGGTAATCCCAGATACGCAGTATTTT.